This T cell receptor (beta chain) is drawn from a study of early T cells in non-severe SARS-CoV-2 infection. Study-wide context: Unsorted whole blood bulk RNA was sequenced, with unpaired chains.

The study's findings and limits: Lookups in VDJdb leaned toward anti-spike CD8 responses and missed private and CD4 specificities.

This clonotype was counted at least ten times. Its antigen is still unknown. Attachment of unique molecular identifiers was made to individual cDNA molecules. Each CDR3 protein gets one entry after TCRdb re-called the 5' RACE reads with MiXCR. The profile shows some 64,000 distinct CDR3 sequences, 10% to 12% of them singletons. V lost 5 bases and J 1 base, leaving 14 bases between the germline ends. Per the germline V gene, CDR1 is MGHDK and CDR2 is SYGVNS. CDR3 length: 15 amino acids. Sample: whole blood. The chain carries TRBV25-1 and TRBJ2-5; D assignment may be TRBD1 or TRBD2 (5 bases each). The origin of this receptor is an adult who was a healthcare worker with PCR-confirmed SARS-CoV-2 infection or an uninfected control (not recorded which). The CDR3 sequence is CASSLVGRGQETQYF. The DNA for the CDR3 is TGTGCCAGCAGTCTAGTGGGACGGGGCCAAGAGACCCAGTACTTC.